The clone carrying this T cell receptor beta chain was recorded a few times. Antigen: not known. This entry comes from a study of T-cell memory formation after mild COVID-19. Findings and limits, study-wide: CD4/CD8 balance characterized clones contracting day 15 to 85, and CD4+ skew characterized later expanders.

5'RACE primed from the constant segment yielded TCR alpha and TCR beta cDNA libraries bearing sample barcodes and UMIs. A single record per CDR3 protein comes from TCRdb applying MiXCR to the 5' RACE reads. The sample consists of roughly 280,000 distinct CDR3 sequences, 7.5% to 9.5% of them appearing once. This CDR3 region has 16 residues. Germline CDR1 is SQVTM and CDR2 is ANQGSEA. V lost 1 base and J lost 0, with 13 bases in between. This TCR came from a man between 18 and 29 years old who had mild COVID-19 (a few samples of this study predate the infection). Cell type and time point are not known. The chain combines TRBV29-1 with TRBJ2-1, with a weak D call TRBD2 (6 bases). Material: PBMCs or a T cell subset sorted from them (not recorded which). Here the CDR3 DNA reads TGCAGCGTTGAAGTTCGCGGCGGGGTCTCCTACAATGAGCAGTTCTTC. Its translation is CSVEVRGGVSYNEQFF.